This TCR beta chain was retrieved from a study of blood T cell repertoires in COVID-19. At the level of the study: Cohort 3 donors were reported recovered after two negative PCRs, clearance, or symptom resolution. Nucleic acid was either cDNA or gDNA, and it came from T cells, B-cell-depleted T cells, or PBMCs.

This clone was seen once. Trimming pared 2 bases from V and 3 bases from J, leaving 15 bases between. CDR1 is SGHKS and CDR2 is YYEKEE in the germline V gene (reference sequence). This CDR3 region has 16 residues. Produced via immunoSEQ multiplex PCR; TCRdb's table is partial and in-frame only. This table holds 200,000 to 250,000 clones, 85% to 90% found once. The receptor's source is a woman aged 50 to 65 in a cohort exposed to, infected with or recovered from COVID-19 (not recorded which). The sequenced sample consisted of PBMCs or T cells enriched from blood (not recorded which). The V gene is TRBV5-5, the J gene TRBJ1-3; D perhaps matches TRBD1 (6 bases). The CDR3 DNA follows: TGTGCCAGCAGCTTCTCCTTACAGGGCTTTGGAAACACCATATATTTT. Amino acid sequence: CASSFSLQGFGNTIYF.